This T cell receptor (beta chain) is from a study of T cells in Graves' hyperthyroidism and ophthalmopathy. In patients aged 18 to 65, hyperthyroidism was newly diagnosed, with duration under 2 months. Based on clinical symptoms, serum thyroxine and TRAb, thyroid ultrasound and orbital computed tomography, diagnoses were reached. Germline V gene lookup returns CDR1 MNHNY and CDR2 SVGAGI (reference sequence). The CDR3 is 14 residues long. Amplification targeted TCR beta CDR3 regions from RNA transcripts. First-round RT-PCR targeting the TCR CDR3 was performed with the HTBI primer set. Via MiXCR, TCRdb re-called the multiplex PCR reads, giving one row per CDR3 protein. The table lists hundreds of thousands of distinct CDR3 sequences, roughly 15% of them singletons, with approximately 15% in the top ten. This clonotype was counted many times. An end of the junction differs from the germline gene, which may be a read error.

The TCR comes from a woman between 40 and 50 years old with Graves' hyperthyroidism. The sequencing sample was made of blood. This chain links TRBV6-6 with TRBJ2-7, with 11 bases that match TRBD2. The CDR3 sequence is CASGYLAGGFEQYF. The CDR3 DNA reads as TGTGCCAGCGGTTACCTAGCGGGAGGCTTCGAGCAGTACTTC.